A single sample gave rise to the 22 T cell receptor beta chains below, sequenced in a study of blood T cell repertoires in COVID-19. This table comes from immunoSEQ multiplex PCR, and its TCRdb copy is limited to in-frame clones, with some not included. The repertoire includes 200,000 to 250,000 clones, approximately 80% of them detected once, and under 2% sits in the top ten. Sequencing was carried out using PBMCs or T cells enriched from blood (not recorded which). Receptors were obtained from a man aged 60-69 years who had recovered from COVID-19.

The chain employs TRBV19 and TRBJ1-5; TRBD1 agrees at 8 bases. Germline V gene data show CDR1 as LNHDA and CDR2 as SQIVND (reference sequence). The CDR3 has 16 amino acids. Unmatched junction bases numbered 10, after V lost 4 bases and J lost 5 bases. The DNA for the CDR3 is TGTGCCAGTAGTAATCAGGGGGCGGAGGGATATCAGCCCCAGCATTTT. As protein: CASSNQGAEGYQPQHF.

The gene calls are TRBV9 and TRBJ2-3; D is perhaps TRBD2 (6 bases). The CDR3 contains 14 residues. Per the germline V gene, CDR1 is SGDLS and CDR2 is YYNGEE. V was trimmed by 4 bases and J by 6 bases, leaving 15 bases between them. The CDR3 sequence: CASSPLTSLDTQYF. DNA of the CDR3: TGTGCCAGCAGCCCGCTGACTAGTTTGGATACGCAGTATTTT.

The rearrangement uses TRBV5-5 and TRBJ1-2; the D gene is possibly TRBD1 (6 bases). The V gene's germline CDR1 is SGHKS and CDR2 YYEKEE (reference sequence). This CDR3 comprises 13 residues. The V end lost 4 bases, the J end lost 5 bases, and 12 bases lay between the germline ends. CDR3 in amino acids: CASSVGHLYGYTF. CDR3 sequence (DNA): TGTGCCAGCAGCGTGGGACACCTTTATGGCTACACCTTC.

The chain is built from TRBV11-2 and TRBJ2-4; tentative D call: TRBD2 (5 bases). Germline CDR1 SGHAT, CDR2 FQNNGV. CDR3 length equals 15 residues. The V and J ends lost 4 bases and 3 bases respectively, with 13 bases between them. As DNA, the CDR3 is TGTGCCAGCAGCTCCCTAGGAGAGGGCAAAAACATTCAGTACTTC. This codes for CASSSLGEGKNIQYF.

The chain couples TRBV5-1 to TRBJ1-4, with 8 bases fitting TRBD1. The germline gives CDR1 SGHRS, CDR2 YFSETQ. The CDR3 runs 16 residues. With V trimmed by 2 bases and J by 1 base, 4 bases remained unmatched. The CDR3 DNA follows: TGCGCCAGCAGCTTAGGCAGGGGGCAAACTAATGAAAAACTGTTTTTT. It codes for CASSLGRGQTNEKLFF.

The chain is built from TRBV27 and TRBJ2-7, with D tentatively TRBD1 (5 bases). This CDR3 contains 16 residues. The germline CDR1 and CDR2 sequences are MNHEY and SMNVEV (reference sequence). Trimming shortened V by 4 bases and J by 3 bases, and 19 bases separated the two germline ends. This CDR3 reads CASSSSSRAGNYEQYF. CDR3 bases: TGTGCCAGCAGTTCGTCCTCCAGGGCAGGAAACTACGAGCAGTACTTC.

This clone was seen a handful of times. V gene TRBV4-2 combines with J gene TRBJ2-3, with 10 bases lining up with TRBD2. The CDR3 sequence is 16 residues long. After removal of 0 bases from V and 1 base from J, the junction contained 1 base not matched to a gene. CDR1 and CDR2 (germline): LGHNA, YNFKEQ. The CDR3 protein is CASSQDLAGGTDTQYF. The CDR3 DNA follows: TGTGCCAGCAGCCAAGACCTAGCGGGGGGCACAGATACGCAGTATTTT.

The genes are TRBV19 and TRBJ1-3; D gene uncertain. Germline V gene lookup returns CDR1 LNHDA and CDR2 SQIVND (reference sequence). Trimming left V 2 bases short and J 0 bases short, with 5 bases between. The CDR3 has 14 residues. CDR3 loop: CASSITASGNTIYF. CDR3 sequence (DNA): TGTGCCAGTAGTATAACAGCCTCTGGAAACACCATATATTTT.

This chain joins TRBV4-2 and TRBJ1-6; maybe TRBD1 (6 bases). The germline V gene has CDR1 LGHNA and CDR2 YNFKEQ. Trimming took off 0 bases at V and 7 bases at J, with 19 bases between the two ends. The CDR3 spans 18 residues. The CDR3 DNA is TGTGCCAGCAGCCAAGAAGTATCCGGACAGCGACTGAATTCACCCCTCCACTTT. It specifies CASSQEVSGQRLNSPLHF.

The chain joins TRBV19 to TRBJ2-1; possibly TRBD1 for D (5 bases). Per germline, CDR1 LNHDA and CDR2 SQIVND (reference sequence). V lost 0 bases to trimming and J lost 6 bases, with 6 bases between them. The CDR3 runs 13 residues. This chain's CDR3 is CASSIDQGNEQFF. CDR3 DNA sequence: TGTGCCAGTAGTATAGATCAGGGCAATGAGCAGTTCTTC. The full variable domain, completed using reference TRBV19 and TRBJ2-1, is DGGITQSPKYLFRKEGQNVTLSCEQNLNHDAMYWYRQDPGQGLRLIYYSQIVNDFQKGDIAEGYSVSREKKESFPLTVTSAQKNPTAFYLCASSIDQGNEQFFGPGTRLTVL.

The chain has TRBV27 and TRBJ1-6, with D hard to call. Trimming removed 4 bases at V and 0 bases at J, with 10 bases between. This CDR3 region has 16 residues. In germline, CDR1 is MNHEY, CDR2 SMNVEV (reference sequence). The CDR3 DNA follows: TGTGCCAGCAGTTCGGAGTTAAGCTCCTATAATTCACCCCTCCACTTT. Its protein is CASSSELSSYNSPLHF.

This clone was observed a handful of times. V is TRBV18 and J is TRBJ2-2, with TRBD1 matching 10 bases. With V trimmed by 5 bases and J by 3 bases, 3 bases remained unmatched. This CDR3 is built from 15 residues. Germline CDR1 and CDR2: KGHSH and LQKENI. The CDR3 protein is CASSAGTGDTGELFF. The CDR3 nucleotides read TGTGCCAGCTCAGCCGGGACAGGGGACACCGGGGAGCTGTTTTTT. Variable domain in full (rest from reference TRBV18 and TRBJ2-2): NAGVMQNPRHLVRRRGQEARLRCSPMKGHSHVYWYRQLPEEGLKFMVYLQKENIIDESGMPKERFSAEFPKEGPSILRIQQVVRGDSAAYFCASSAGTGDTGELFFGEGSRLTVL.

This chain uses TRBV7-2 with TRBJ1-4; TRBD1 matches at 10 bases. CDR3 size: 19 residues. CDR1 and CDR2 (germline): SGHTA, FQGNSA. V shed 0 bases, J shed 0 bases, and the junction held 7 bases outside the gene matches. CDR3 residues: CASSLAFGTGAPTNEKLFF. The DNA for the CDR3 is TGTGCCAGCAGCTTAGCCTTTGGGACAGGGGCCCCAACTAATGAAAAACTGTTTTTT.

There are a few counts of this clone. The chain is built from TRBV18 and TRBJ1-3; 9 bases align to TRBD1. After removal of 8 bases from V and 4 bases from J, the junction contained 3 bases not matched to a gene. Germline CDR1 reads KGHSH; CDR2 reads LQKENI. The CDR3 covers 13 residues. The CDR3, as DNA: TGTGCCAGCCGGACAGGGGCAGGAAACACCATATATTTT. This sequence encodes CASRTGAGNTIYF.

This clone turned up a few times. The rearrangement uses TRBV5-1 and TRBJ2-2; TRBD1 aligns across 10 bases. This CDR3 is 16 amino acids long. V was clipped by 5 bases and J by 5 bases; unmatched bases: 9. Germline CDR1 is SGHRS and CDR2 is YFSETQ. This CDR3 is CASRSGQGFGTGELFF. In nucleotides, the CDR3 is TGCGCCAGCAGATCGGGACAGGGGTTTGGAACCGGGGAGCTGTTTTTT.

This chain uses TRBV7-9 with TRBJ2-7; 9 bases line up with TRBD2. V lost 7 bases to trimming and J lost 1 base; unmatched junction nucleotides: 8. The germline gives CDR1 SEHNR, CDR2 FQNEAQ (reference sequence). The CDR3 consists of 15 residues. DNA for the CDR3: TGTGCCAGCATGCCGGCTAGCGGGACTTCCTACGAGCAGTACTTC. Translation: CASMPASGTSYEQYF.

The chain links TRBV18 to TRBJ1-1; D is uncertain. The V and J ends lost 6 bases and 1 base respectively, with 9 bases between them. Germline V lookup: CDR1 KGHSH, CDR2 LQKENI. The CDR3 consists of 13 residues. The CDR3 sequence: CASSPVKNTEAFF. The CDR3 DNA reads TGTGCCAGCTCCCCAGTAAAGAACACTGAAGCTTTCTTT.

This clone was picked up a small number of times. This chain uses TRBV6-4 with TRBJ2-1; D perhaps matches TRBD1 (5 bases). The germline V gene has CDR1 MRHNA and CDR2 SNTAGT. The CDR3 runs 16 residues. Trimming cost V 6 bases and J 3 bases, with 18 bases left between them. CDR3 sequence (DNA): TGTGCCAGCAGAGCCCAAGCTGGGGCGGACTACAATGAGCAGTTCTTC. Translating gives CASRAQAGADYNEQFF.

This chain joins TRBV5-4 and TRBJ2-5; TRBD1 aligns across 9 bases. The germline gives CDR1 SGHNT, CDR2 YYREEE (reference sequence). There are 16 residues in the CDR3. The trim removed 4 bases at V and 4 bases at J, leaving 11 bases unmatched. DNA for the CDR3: TGTGCCAGCAGCCCCAAGGACAGGGGTAGAGCAGAGACCCAGTACTTC. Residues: CASSPKDRGRAETQYF.

The CDR3 sequence is CASSQDRLAGNEQYF. The CDR3 nucleotides are TGTGCCAGCAGCCAAGACAGACTAGCGGGGAACGAGCAGTACTTC. The V call is TRBV4-2, the J call TRBJ2-7; 11 bases are shared with TRBD2. J was trimmed by 5 bases and V by 0 bases; bases with no gene match: 3. Per the germline V gene, CDR1 is LGHNA and CDR2 is YNFKEQ. There are 15 residues in the CDR3.

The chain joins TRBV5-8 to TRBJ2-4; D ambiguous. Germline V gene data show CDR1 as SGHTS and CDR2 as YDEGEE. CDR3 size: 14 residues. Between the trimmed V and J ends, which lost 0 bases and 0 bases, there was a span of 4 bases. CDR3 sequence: CASSLAGAKNIQYF. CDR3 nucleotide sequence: TGTGCCAGCAGCTTGGCCGGAGCCAAAAACATTCAGTACTTC.

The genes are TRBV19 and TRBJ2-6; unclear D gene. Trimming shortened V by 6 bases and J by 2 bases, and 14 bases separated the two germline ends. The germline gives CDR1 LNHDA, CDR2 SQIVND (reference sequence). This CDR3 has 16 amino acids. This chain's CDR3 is CASSRKSEPGANVLTF. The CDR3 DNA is TGTGCCAGTAGCCGAAAGTCCGAGCCTGGGGCCAACGTCCTGACTTTC.